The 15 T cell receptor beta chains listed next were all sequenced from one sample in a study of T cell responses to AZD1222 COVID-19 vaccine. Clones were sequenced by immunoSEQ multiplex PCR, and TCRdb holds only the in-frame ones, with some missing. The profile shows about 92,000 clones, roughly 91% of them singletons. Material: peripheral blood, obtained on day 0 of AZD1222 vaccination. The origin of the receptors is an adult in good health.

This CDR3 reads CASSSGQWNYGYTF. CDR3 nucleotide sequence: TGTGCCAGCAGCTCGGGACAGTGGAACTATGGCTACACCTTC. The rearrangement joins TRBV28 to TRBJ1-2, with 7 bases aligning to TRBD1. Germline trimming cut 6 bases from V and 2 bases from J; bases unmatched to any gene: 6. This CDR3 is 14 amino acids long. Looked up from germline, CDR1 is MDHEN and CDR2 is SYDVKM.

CDR3 coding DNA: TGTGCCAGCAGCTTAACGGCAGGGGCCTACGAGCAGTACTTC. Amino acid sequence: CASSLTAGAYEQYF. The gene calls are TRBV7-3 and TRBJ2-7; maybe TRBD1 (6 bases). CDR1 and CDR2 (germline): SGHTA, FQGTGA. Trimming stripped 0 bases from V and 2 bases from J, with 8 bases between. The CDR3 covers 14 residues. The full variable domain, with the rest looked up from reference TRBV7-3 and TRBJ2-7, is GAGVSQTPSNKVTEKGKYVELRCDPISGHTALYWYRQSLGQGPEFLIYFQGTGAADDSGLPNDRFFAVRPEGSVSTLKIQRTERGDSAVYLCASSLTAGAYEQYFGPGTRLTVT.

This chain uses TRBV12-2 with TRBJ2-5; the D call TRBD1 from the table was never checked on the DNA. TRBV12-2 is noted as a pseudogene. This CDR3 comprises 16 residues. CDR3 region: CASRFPDSHPQETQYF. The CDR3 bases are TGTGCAAGTCGCTTTCCCGACAGTCACCCCCAAGAGACCCAGTACTTC.

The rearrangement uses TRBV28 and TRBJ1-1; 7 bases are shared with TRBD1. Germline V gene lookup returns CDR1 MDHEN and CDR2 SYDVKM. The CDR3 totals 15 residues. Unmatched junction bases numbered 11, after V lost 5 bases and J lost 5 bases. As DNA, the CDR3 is TGTGCCAGCAGTCCACGAAAGGGGGCGCGGACTGAAGCTTTCTTT. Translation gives CASSPRKGARTEAFF. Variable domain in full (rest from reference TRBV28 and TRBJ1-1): DVKVTQSSRYLVKRTGEKVFLECVQDMDHENMFWYRQDPGLGLRLIYFSYDVKMKEKGDIPEGYSVSREKKERFSLILESASTNQTSMYLCASSPRKGARTEAFFGQGTRLTVV.

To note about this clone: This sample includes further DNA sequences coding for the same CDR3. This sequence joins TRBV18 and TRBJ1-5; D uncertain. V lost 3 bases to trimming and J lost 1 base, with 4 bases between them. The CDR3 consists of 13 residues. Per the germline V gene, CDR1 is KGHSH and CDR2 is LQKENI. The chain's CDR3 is CASSPGSNQPQHF. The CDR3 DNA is TGTGCCAGCTCACCCGGGAGCAATCAGCCCCAGCATTTT. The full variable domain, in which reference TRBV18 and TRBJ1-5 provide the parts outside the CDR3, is NAGVMQNPRHLVRRRGQEARLRCSPMKGHSHVYWYRQLPEEGLKFMVYLQKENIIDESGMPKERFSAEFPKEGPSILRIQQVVRGDSAAYFCASSPGSNQPQHFGDGTRLSIL.

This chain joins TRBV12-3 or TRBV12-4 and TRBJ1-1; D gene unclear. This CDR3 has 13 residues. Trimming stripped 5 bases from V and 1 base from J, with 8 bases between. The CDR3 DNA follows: TGTGCCAGCAGTCGTTGGACGAACACTGAAGCTTTCTTT. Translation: CASSRWTNTEAFF.

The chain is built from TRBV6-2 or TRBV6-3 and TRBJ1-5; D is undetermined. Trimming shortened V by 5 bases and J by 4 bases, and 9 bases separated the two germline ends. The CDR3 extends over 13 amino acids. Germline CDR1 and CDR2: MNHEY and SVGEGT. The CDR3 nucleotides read TGTGCCAGCAGTGGGGTAGGGAATCAGCCCCAGCATTTT. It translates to CASSGVGNQPQHF.

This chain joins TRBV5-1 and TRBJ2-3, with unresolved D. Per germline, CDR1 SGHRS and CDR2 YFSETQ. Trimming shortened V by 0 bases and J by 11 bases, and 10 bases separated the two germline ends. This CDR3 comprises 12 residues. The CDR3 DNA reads TGCGCCAGCAGCTTGGAGGCAGGTCGGCAGTATTTT. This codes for CASSLEAGRQYF.

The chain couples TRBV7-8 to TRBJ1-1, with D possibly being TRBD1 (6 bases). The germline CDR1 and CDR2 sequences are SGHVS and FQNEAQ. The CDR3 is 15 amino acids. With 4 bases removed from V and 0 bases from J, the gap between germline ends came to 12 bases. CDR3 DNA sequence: TGTGCCAGCAGCTCGCAACAGGGTTTGAACACTGAAGCTTTCTTT. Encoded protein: CASSSQQGLNTEAFF. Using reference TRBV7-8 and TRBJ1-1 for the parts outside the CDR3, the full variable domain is GAGVSQSPRYKVAKRGQDVALRCDPISGHVSLFWYQQALGQGPEFLTYFQNEAQLDKSGLPSDRFFAERPEGSVSTLKIQRTQQEDSAVYLCASSSQQGLNTEAFFGQGTRLTVV.

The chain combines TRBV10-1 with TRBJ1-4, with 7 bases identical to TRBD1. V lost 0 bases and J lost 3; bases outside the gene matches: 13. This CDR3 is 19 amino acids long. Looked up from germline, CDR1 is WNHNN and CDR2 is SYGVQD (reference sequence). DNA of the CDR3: TGCGCCAGCAGTGAGTCTCGGACAGGTGAAATTACAGCTAATGAAAAACTGTTTTTT. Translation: CASSESRTGEITANEKLFF.

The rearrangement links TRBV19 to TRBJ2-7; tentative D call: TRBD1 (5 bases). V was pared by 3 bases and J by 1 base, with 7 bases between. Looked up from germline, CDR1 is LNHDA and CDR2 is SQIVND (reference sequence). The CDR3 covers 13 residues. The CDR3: CASSIDRSYEQYF. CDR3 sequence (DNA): TGTGCCAGTAGTATCGACAGATCCTACGAGCAGTACTTC.

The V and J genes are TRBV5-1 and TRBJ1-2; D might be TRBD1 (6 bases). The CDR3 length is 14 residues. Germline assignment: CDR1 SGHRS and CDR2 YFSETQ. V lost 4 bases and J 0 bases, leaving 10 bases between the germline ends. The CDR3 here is CASSPGQSNYGYTF. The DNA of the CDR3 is TGCGCCAGCAGCCCAGGACAGTCTAACTATGGCTACACCTTC.

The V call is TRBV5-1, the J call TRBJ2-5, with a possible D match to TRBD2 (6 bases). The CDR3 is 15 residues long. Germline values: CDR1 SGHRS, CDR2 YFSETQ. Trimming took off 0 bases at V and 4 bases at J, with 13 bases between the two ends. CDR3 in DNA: TGCGCCAGCAGCTTGGAGTTAGCGGCGGTAGAGACCCAGTACTTC. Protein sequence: CASSLELAAVETQYF.

The CDR3 protein is CASSFSQGNYGYTF. The CDR3 DNA is TGTGCCAGCAGCTTTTCCCAGGGGAACTATGGCTACACCTTC. The chain combines TRBV7-2 with TRBJ1-2, with D perhaps matching TRBD1 (6 bases). The CDR3 has 14 residues. The germline gives CDR1 SGHTA, CDR2 FQGNSA. The V end was cut by 3 bases, the J end by 2 bases, with 10 bases between.

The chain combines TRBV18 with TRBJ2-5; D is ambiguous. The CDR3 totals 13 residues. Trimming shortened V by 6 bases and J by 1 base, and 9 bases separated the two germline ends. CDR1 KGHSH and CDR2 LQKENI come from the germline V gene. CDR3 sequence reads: CASSPGFQETQYF. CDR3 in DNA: TGTGCCAGCTCCCCGGGTTTCCAAGAGACCCAGTACTTC.